Below are 31 T cell receptor beta chains sequenced from a single sample in a study of blood T cell repertoires in COVID-19 (dated by TCRdb to 2018 to 2020). Library method: the immunoSEQ multiplex PCR assay. In TCRdb, the immuneACCESS table is reduced to in-frame sequences with V and J assigned. These tables do not hold every clone; where another copy was compared, an unresolved V gene accounts for under half, and the others remain unexplained. This sample comprises 70,000 or so clones, roughly 80% of them detected only once. The ten largest clones add up to around 6% of the sample. The sequenced sample consisted of peripheral blood. The receptors were gathered from a woman aged 60-75 years with acute or convalescent COVID-19.

This chain uses TRBV9 with TRBJ1-2; 8 bases agree with TRBD1. CDR3 length: 14 residues. Germline CDR1 SGDLS, CDR2 YYNGEE. Trimming cost V 2 bases and J 6 bases; bases outside gene matches: 6. The CDR3 nucleotides are TGTGCCAGCAGCGTCGACAGGGGACAGGATGGCTACACCTTC. Translated: CASSVDRGQDGYTF.

The V call is TRBV5-4, the J call TRBJ1-1, with D possibly matching TRBD1 (5 bases). Trimming cost V 4 bases and J 2 bases, with 18 bases left between them. The V gene's germline CDR1 is SGHNT and CDR2 YYREEE (reference sequence). This CDR3 spans 16 amino acids. CDR3 nucleotide sequence: TGTGCCAGCAGCCTAGCGGCCGACAGCTTAAACACTGAAGCTTTCTTT. Protein: CASSLAADSLNTEAFF.

V gene TRBV6-4 combines with J gene TRBJ2-5, with D perhaps matching TRBD1 (6 bases). Trimming pared 6 bases from V and 5 bases from J, leaving 16 bases between. CDR1 is MRHNA, CDR2 SNTAGT, per germline. The CDR3 contains 14 residues. CDR3: CASRATAGAETQYF. DNA for the CDR3: TGTGCCAGCAGGGCAACAGCAGGGGCCGAGACCCAGTACTTC.

The sample holds a few counts of this clone. J is TRBJ2-1 and V is TRBV3-1 (or the pseudogene TRBV3-2); 8 positions match TRBD2. The CDR3 has 17 residues. Trimming cost V 0 bases and J 7 bases; bases outside gene matches: 11. CDR1 and CDR2 (germline): LGHDT, YNNKEL (reference sequence). CDR3: CASSQDLGRGGRNEQFF. CDR3 nucleotides: TGTGCCAGCAGCCAAGATCTGGGTCGGGGGGGCAGGAATGAGCAGTTCTTC.

The V call is TRBV21-1, the J call TRBJ1-2; the table calls TRBD1, which could not be checked here. TRBV21-1 is a pseudogene segment. The CDR3 consists of 15 residues. The CDR3 region has the DNA TGTGCCAGCAGCCAAGGACAGAAAACTAACTATGGCTACACCTTC. It encodes CASSQGQKTNYGYTF.

The rearrangement links TRBV7-6 to TRBJ1-1, with a possible D match to TRBD1 (6 bases). Trimming took 4 bases from V and 5 from J, leaving 23 bases between them. The germline V gene has CDR1 SGHVS and CDR2 FNYEAQ. The CDR3 runs 17 residues. The CDR3 DNA follows: TGTGCCAGCAGCTACGTACAGGGTAGGGCTGTTGAGACTGAAGCTTTCTTT. Translating it yields CASSYVQGRAVETEAFF.

The V and J genes are TRBV7-3 and TRBJ2-3; tentatively, D is TRBD2 (5 bases). Germline CDR1 reads SGHTA; CDR2 reads FQGTGA. Trimming cost V 2 bases and J 5 bases, with 11 bases left between them. This CDR3 has 14 amino acids. The CDR3 spells CASSLLAGVDTQYF. The DNA for the CDR3 is TGTGCCAGCAGCTTACTAGCAGGTGTAGATACGCAGTATTTT.

The chain joins TRBV11-2 to TRBJ1-1, with 8 bases that match TRBD1. Per germline, CDR1 SGHAT and CDR2 FQNNGV. The CDR3 runs to 15 residues. V shed 1 base, J shed 5 bases, and the junction held 6 bases outside the gene matches. CDR3 protein: CASSLVRTGRTEAFF. The CDR3 DNA sequence: TGTGCCAGCAGCTTAGTCCGGACAGGGAGAACTGAAGCTTTCTTT.

This chain uses TRBV5-6 with TRBJ1-2, with D tentatively TRBD1 (6 bases). Trimming took off 0 bases at V and 8 bases at J, with 8 bases between the two ends. CDR1 is SGHDT, CDR2 YYEEEE, per germline. This CDR3 contains 12 residues. The CDR3 spells CASSLGDTGYTF. The CDR3, as DNA: TGTGCCAGCAGCTTGGGGGACACAGGCTACACCTTC.

The CDR3 sequence: CASSPAGGLITDTQYF. In DNA form, the CDR3 reads TGCGCCAGCAGCCCAGCGGGGGGGCTCATAACAGATACGCAGTATTTT. This chain connects TRBV5-1 to TRBJ2-3, with 10 nucleotides matching TRBD2. J gave up 3 bases and V 4 bases, and 8 bases lay outside the gene matches. The CDR3 covers 16 residues. The germline CDR1 and CDR2 sequences are SGHRS and YFSETQ.

The chain employs TRBV19 and TRBJ1-3; TRBD1 is a possible D gene (5 bases). The CDR3 contains 14 residues. Trimming took off 6 bases at V and 0 bases at J, with 9 bases between the two ends. Germline loops: CDR1 LNHDA, CDR2 SQIVND (reference sequence). The DNA of the CDR3 is TGTGCCAGTAGAAGACAGTACTCTGGAAACACCATATATTTT. It yields the protein CASRRQYSGNTIYF.

The chain is built from TRBV18 and TRBJ1-1, with D tentatively TRBD1 (5 bases). Germline assignment: CDR1 KGHSH and CDR2 LQKENI. V was shortened by 2 bases and J by 1 base, with 11 bases between the two germline ends. The CDR3 length is 15 residues. The CDR3: CASSPLDSSNTEAFF. The CDR3 nucleotides read TGTGCCAGCTCACCATTAGACAGCTCGAACACTGAAGCTTTCTTT.

This rearrangement joins TRBV5-4 to TRBJ2-1, with D perhaps TRBD1 (5 bases). Germline V gene data show CDR1 as SGHNT and CDR2 as YYREEE (reference sequence). The CDR3 length is 16 residues. Trimming took 6 bases from V and 7 from J, leaving 23 bases between them. The CDR3 coding sequence is TGTGCCAGCACCCACCGTCCCGGCAGGGAAGGGAATGAGCAGTTCTTC. Protein: CASTHRPGREGNEQFF.

This clone is a singleton in its sample. This sequence joins TRBV27 and TRBJ1-6; D might be TRBD1 (5 bases). CDR3 length equals 13 residues. Germline CDR1 and CDR2: MNHEY and SMNVEV (reference sequence). V shed 6 bases and J shed 6 bases, with 9 bases lying between them. The CDR3, as DNA: TGTGCCAGCAGGGGGCGGTTTAATTCACCCCTCCACTTT. Translated: CASRGRFNSPLHF.

V is TRBV5-1 and J is TRBJ1-1; 7 nucleotides align to TRBD1. The CDR3 extends over 16 amino acids. Looked up from germline, CDR1 is SGHRS and CDR2 is YFSETQ. The junction had 9 bases not matched to a gene; V was cut back by 4 bases and J by 0 bases. This chain's CDR3 is CASSEPGTALNTEAFF. The CDR3 nucleotides read TGCGCCAGCAGCGAACCCGGGACAGCTTTGAACACTGAAGCTTTCTTT.

This CDR3 is CASSIYRGSSGNTIYF. The CDR3 nucleotides read TGTGCCAGTAGTATATATCGGGGATCCTCCGGAAACACCATATATTTT. V usage is TRBV19 and J usage is TRBJ1-3; no reliable D call. CDR1 and CDR2 from the germline V gene are LNHDA and SQIVND (reference sequence). This CDR3 comprises 16 residues. V lost 2 bases, J lost 4 bases, and 15 bases lay in between.

The rearrangement joins TRBV4-1 to TRBJ1-1, with 7 nucleotides matching TRBD1. The CDR3 totals 15 residues. Trimming removed 3 bases from V and 5 bases from J; junction bases left unmatched: 9. Germline V gene data show CDR1 as MGHRA and CDR2 as YSYEKL. The CDR3 DNA follows: TGCGCCAGCAGCCAGCCCGGCCCCAGGGGGACTGAAGCTTTCTTT. Translated: CASSQPGPRGTEAFF.

CDR3 coding DNA: TGTGCCAGCAGTTCCCCGGAGGCTATGAACTATGGCTACACCTTC. Translated, it gives CASSSPEAMNYGYTF. The chain is built from TRBV6-5 and TRBJ1-2; the D is unclear. V was cut by 4 bases and J by 2 bases, with 14 bases left in between. The CDR3 has 15 amino acids. Germline CDR1 and CDR2: MNHEY and SVGAGI.

This clone was picked up one time. The rearrangement uses TRBV5-1 and TRBJ2-1, with 15 nucleotides matching TRBD2. CDR3 length equals 17 residues. Germline V gives CDR1 SGHRS, CDR2 YFSETQ. J was trimmed by 6 bases and V by 0 bases; bases with no gene match: 4. The CDR3 DNA reads TGCGCCAGCAGCTTGGCCTCGGGACTAGCGGGGGGCAATGAGCAGTTCTTC. Translation gives CASSLASGLAGGNEQFF.

Only one count was recorded for this clone. The chain uses TRBV5-1 and TRBJ2-5, with D possibly being TRBD2 (6 bases). V gave up 0 bases and J gave up 6 bases, with 12 bases separating them. CDR1 SGHRS and CDR2 YFSETQ come from the germline V gene. This CDR3 comprises 14 residues. The CDR3 DNA sequence: TGCGCCAGCAGCTTGGCGGGGAGGAATAAGACCCAGTACTTC. It is translated as CASSLAGRNKTQYF.

Here the CDR3 reads CASSLRGGRGETQYF. Here the CDR3 DNA reads TGTGCCAGCAGCTTACGTGGGGGCAGGGGAGAGACCCAGTACTTC. This chain joins TRBV7-3 and TRBJ2-5; perhaps TRBD1 as D (6 bases). Germline lookup yields CDR1 SGHTA and CDR2 FQGTGA. CDR3 length: 15 amino acids. Between the trimmed V and J ends, which lost 2 bases and 4 bases, there was a span of 14 bases.

The chain has TRBV10-3 and TRBJ1-5; D gene ambiguous. CDR3 size: 15 residues. CDR1 is ENHRY and CDR2 is SYGVKD in the germline V gene. V was pared by 10 bases and J by 3 bases, with 19 bases between. The CDR3 reads CATSLAAGNNQPQHF. The CDR3 DNA reads as TGTGCCACCTCTTTGGCAGCGGGTAACAATCAGCCCCAGCATTTT.

V gene TRBV2 combines with J gene TRBJ2-2, with D perhaps TRBD2 (5 bases). This CDR3 comprises 12 residues. V lost 9 bases to trimming and J lost 6 bases, with 11 bases between them. Germline CDR1 SNHLY, CDR2 FYNNEI. In DNA, the CDR3 is TGTGCCAGACTAGAAGAATCCGGGGAGCTGTTTTTT. Translating gives CARLEESGELFF.

V usage is TRBV7-6 and J usage is TRBJ1-1; D is possibly TRBD1 (6 bases). CDR3 length: 15 amino acids. Germline CDR1 and CDR2: SGHVS and FNYEAQ. The V and J ends lost 2 bases and 0 bases respectively, with 10 bases between them. The CDR3 coding sequence is TGTGCCAGCAGCTTATTACCAGGGGTGAACACTGAAGCTTTCTTT. Protein: CASSLLPGVNTEAFF. The full variable domain, with the rest looked up from reference TRBV7-6 and TRBJ1-1, is GAGVSQSPRYKVTKRGQDVALRCDPISGHVSLYWYRQALGQGPEFLTYFNYEAQQDKSGLPNDRFSAERPEGSISTLTIQRTEQRDSAMYRCASSLLPGVNTEAFFGQGTRLTVV.

This clone was seen only a few times. The chain couples TRBV5-4 to TRBJ1-2; 8 nucleotides agree with TRBD1. CDR1 SGHNT and CDR2 YYREEE come from the germline V gene (reference sequence). CDR3 length equals 15 residues. Losses at the gene ends were 5 bases for V and 3 bases for J; bases not matched to a gene: 9. The CDR3 DNA sequence: TGTGCCAGCAGGAATCCTGGACAGGGCCACTATGGCTACACCTTC. It encodes CASRNPGQGHYGYTF.

The chain joins TRBV6-5 to TRBJ2-7; 7 bases match TRBD1. CDR1 MNHEY and CDR2 SVGAGI come from the germline V gene. V lost 2 bases and J lost 0; bases outside the gene matches: 4. The CDR3 is made up of 15 amino acids. CDR3 loop: CASSYGTASSYEQYF. As DNA, the CDR3 is TGTGCCAGCAGTTACGGGACAGCGAGCTCCTACGAGCAGTACTTC.

This clone was counted between two and nine times. DNA for the CDR3: TGTGCCAGCAGGCGGACAGGCGAACACTACGAGCAGTACTTC. Its translation: CASRRTGEHYEQYF. V is TRBV6-1 and J is TRBJ2-7; 7 bases match TRBD1. Germline trimming cut 6 bases from V and 3 bases from J; bases unmatched to any gene: 8. The CDR3 sequence is 14 residues long. CDR1 is MNHNS and CDR2 is SASEGT in the germline V gene.

This clone came up once. This chain joins TRBV19 and TRBJ1-2, with D uncertain. From germline, CDR1 is LNHDA and CDR2 SQIVND (reference sequence). The CDR3 totals 13 residues. The V gene lost 3 bases and the J gene lost 0 bases, with 5 bases spanning the gap. CDR3 region: CASSISPNYGYTF. CDR3 nucleotide sequence: TGTGCCAGTAGTATTAGTCCTAACTATGGCTACACCTTC.

This CDR3 reads CASSLGPSGTGPYGYTF. The CDR3 coding sequence is TGCGCCAGCAGCTTGGGCCCCTCCGGGACAGGCCCCTATGGCTACACCTTC. V usage is TRBV5-1 and J usage is TRBJ1-2; TRBD1 matches at 8 bases. This CDR3 has 17 amino acids. Germline values: CDR1 SGHRS, CDR2 YFSETQ. V dropped 0 bases and J dropped 4; count of bases not matched to a gene: 11.

CDR3 loop: CASSQDYRIYGYTF. The CDR3 DNA sequence: TGCGCCAGCAGCCAAGATTACAGGATTTATGGCTACACCTTC. This chain joins TRBV4-1 and TRBJ1-2; D is possibly TRBD1 (5 bases). Germline V gives CDR1 MGHRA, CDR2 YSYEKL. V shed 0 bases and J shed 5 bases, with 10 bases lying between them. This CDR3 region has 14 residues.

The rearrangement uses TRBV7-9 and TRBJ1-2; D gene unclear. This CDR3 region has 14 residues. The V gene lost 2 bases and the J gene lost 0 bases, with 7 bases spanning the gap. Looked up from germline, CDR1 is SEHNR and CDR2 is FQNEAQ (reference sequence). In DNA, the CDR3 is TGTGCCAGCAGCTTATTTGAGGCTAACTATGGCTACACCTTC. This sequence encodes CASSLFEANYGYTF.